These 23 T cell receptor beta chains share one sample of origin, sequenced in a study of T-cell memory formation after mild COVID-19. TCRdb redid the calling of the 5' RACE reads with MiXCR, one entry per CDR3 protein. The sample includes 300,000 to 350,000 distinct CDR3 sequences, around an eighth seen only once; the top ten take around 20%. Sample: PBMCs or a T cell subset sorted from them (not recorded which). The receptors were sampled from a young man who had mild COVID-19 (a few samples of this study predate the infection). Cell type and time point are not known.

The chain employs TRBV12-3 or TRBV12-4 and TRBJ2-5; 11 nucleotides match TRBD1. Trimming took 5 bases from V and 5 from J; bases not matched to a gene: 7. CDR3 length: 15 amino acids. CDR3 protein: CASSQDRGRVETQYF. The DNA for the CDR3 is TGTGCCAGCAGTCAGGACAGGGGGCGCGTGGAGACCCAGTACTTC.

A few counts support this clonotype. The chain joins TRBV6-2 or TRBV6-3 to TRBJ2-3; D is unclear. There are 17 residues in the CDR3. Germline V gene sequence: CDR1 MNHEY, CDR2 SVGEGT. V was shortened by 2 bases and J by 0 bases, with 15 bases between the two germline ends. CDR3 region: CASSYPPDGRSTDTQYF. The CDR3 DNA reads TGTGCCAGCAGTTACCCCCCCGACGGACGCAGCACAGATACGCAGTATTTT.

This clonotype was observed a handful of times. The J gene is TRBJ2-3, the V gene TRBV25-1; no clear D gene. Germline values: CDR1 MGHDK, CDR2 SYGVNS. This CDR3 is built from 15 residues. V dropped 7 bases and J dropped 0 bases, with 14 bases sitting between them. The CDR3: CASTLGFSSTDTQYF. The CDR3 nucleotides read TGTGCCAGCACCCTGGGCTTTTCTAGCACAGATACGCAGTATTTT.

V and J are TRBV4-1 and TRBJ2-3; tentatively, D is TRBD1 (5 bases). The CDR3 consists of 16 residues. Looked up from germline, CDR1 is MGHRA and CDR2 is YSYEKL. V dropped 0 bases and J dropped 5 bases, with 15 bases sitting between them. In nucleotides, the CDR3 is TGCGCCAGCAGCCAAGAGGCAGGGCCTAATGTAGATACGCAGTATTTT. Protein product: CASSQEAGPNVDTQYF.

A few counts support this clonotype. The V call is TRBV7-8, the J call TRBJ2-1; TRBD2 agrees at 7 bases. CDR3 length: 15 amino acids. V trimming: 3 bases; J trimming: 3 bases; junction bases outside the gene matches: 5. Per the germline V gene, CDR1 is SGHVS and CDR2 is FQNEAQ. The CDR3 here is CASSFRLAVYNEQFF. The CDR3 DNA follows: TGTGCCAGCAGCTTTAGGCTAGCGGTCTACAATGAGCAGTTCTTC.

This clonotype came up a few times. This chain joins TRBV5-6 and TRBJ2-5, with 8 bases aligning to TRBD1. V dropped 5 bases and J dropped 1; count of bases not matched to a gene: 7. The CDR3 extends over 15 amino acids. The germline V gene has CDR1 SGHDT and CDR2 YYEEEE. The CDR3 is CASRAGTGFQETQYF. The CDR3 bases are TGTGCCAGCAGGGCCGGGACAGGATTCCAAGAGACCCAGTACTTC.

This clonotype has more than one count but fewer than ten. The chain links TRBV27 to TRBJ2-7, with 10 positions matching TRBD1. CDR1 and CDR2 from the germline V gene are MNHEY and SMNVEV (reference sequence). The CDR3 is 15 amino acids. The V and J ends lost 6 bases and 2 bases, in that order; junction bases with no gene match: 7. The CDR3 DNA reads as TGTGCCAGCAGCGATGGGACAGGGGACCCCTACGAGCAGTACTTC. The encoded protein is CASSDGTGDPYEQYF.

This clonotype was recorded at least ten times. V gene TRBV20-1 combines with J gene TRBJ2-1, with D tentatively TRBD1 or TRBD2 (5 bases each). This CDR3 has 13 residues. In germline, CDR1 is DFQATT, CDR2 SNEGSKA (reference sequence). Trimming stripped 0 bases from V and 13 bases from J, with 16 bases between. The CDR3 reads CSARDFGDQTQFF. CDR3 nucleotides: TGCAGTGCTAGAGATTTTGGGGACCAAACTCAGTTCTTC.

The chain has TRBV11-2 and TRBJ1-5; 10 positions match TRBD1. Per the germline V gene, CDR1 is SGHAT and CDR2 is FQNNGV. CDR3 length: 17 residues. The V and J ends lost 5 bases and 3 bases, in that order; junction bases with no gene match: 10. The CDR3 sequence: CASSPGIGTGVNQPQHF. For the CDR3, the DNA is TGTGCCAGCAGCCCAGGTATTGGGACAGGGGTCAATCAGCCCCAGCATTTT.

This clonotype was counted a few times. The rearrangement uses TRBV5-1 and TRBJ2-3; D remains ambiguous. Germline assignment: CDR1 SGHRS and CDR2 YFSETQ. The CDR3 length is 15 residues. Trimming left V 0 bases short and J 0 bases short, with 8 bases between. The CDR3 DNA follows: TGCGCCAGCAGCTTGGGGAGTACTAGCACAGATACGCAGTATTTT. Translated: CASSLGSTSTDTQYF.

This clonotype was seen more than once but under ten times. This chain links TRBV10-3 with TRBJ2-7, with a tentative D call TRBD1 (6 bases). The CDR3 is 12 amino acids. Trimming shortened V by 7 bases and J by 6 bases, and 13 bases separated the two germline ends. Germline CDR1 is ENHRY and CDR2 is SYGVKD. The CDR3 spells CAITSQGGEQYF. The CDR3, as DNA: TGTGCCATCACCTCACAGGGTGGCGAGCAGTACTTC.

This clonotype was seen ten or more times. The rearrangement links TRBV5-1 to TRBJ2-5; D is uncertain. CDR3 size: 14 residues. V lost 0 bases and J lost 0, with 6 bases in between. Per germline, CDR1 SGHRS and CDR2 YFSETQ. The CDR3 spells CASSLGVDQETQYF. The DNA of the CDR3 is TGCGCCAGCAGCTTGGGAGTCGACCAAGAGACCCAGTACTTC.

Only one count was recorded for this clonotype. This chain uses TRBV6-2 or TRBV6-3 with TRBJ2-1; the D call may be TRBD1 or TRBD2 (6 bases each). The CDR3 is made up of 17 amino acids. V was shortened by 0 bases and J by 4 bases, with 16 bases between the two germline ends. Germline V gene lookup returns CDR1 MNHEY and CDR2 SVGEGT. The CDR3 region has the DNA TGTGCCAGCAGTTACTCAGTCGGGGGCGAACTTTACAATGAGCAGTTCTTC. Its protein is CASSYSVGGELYNEQFF.

This clonotype turned up a few times. In DNA, the CDR3 is TGCAGCGTTCGCCCTGGGGCTGAAGCTTTCTTT. It specifies CSVRPGAEAFF. The rearrangement joins TRBV29-1 to TRBJ1-1; D unresolved. Trimming took 5 bases from V and 6 from J, leaving 10 bases between them. Germline loops: CDR1 SQVTM, CDR2 ANQGSEA. This CDR3 is built from 11 residues.

In its sample, this clonotype was seen a few times. The chain uses TRBV19 and TRBJ1-1; D uncertain. Germline V lookup: CDR1 LNHDA, CDR2 SQIVND (reference sequence). V lost 4 bases and J 0 bases, leaving 9 bases between the germline ends. This CDR3 has 14 residues. CDR3 sequence: CASSNQALNTEAFF. CDR3 nucleotides: TGTGCCAGTAGTAATCAGGCCCTGAACACTGAAGCTTTCTTT.

This clonotype was detected a few times. The gene calls are TRBV6-2 or TRBV6-3 and TRBJ2-4; no clear D. Germline V lookup: CDR1 MNHEY, CDR2 SVGEGT. The CDR3 has 13 amino acids. V was clipped by 5 bases and J by 8 bases, with 13 bases between them. CDR3 region: CASSPRIRDIQYF. In nucleotides, the CDR3 is TGTGCCAGCAGTCCCAGGATTCGGGACATTCAGTACTTC.

The chain employs TRBV6-6 and TRBJ2-7; D might be TRBD1 or TRBD2, each matching 5 bases. The germline V and J ends were trimmed by 6 bases and 3 bases, with 12 bases remaining between them. The CDR3 covers 13 residues. CDR1 is MNHNY, CDR2 SVGAGI, per germline (reference sequence). The CDR3 reads CASSRDPLYEQYV. The CDR3 DNA reads as TGTGCCAGCAGCAGGGACCCCCTCTACGAGCAGTACGTC.

This clonotype turned up a few times. The chain has TRBV10-2 and TRBJ1-5; 10 bases line up with TRBD1. The germline gives CDR1 WSHSY, CDR2 SAAADI. Trimming took 5 bases from V and 6 from J; bases not matched to a gene: 7. The CDR3 is made up of 15 amino acids. CDR3 coding DNA: TGCGCCAGCAGTTGGGACAGGGGAGAGGGTCAGCCCCAGCATTTT. The encoded protein is CASSWDRGEGQPQHF.

The J gene is TRBJ1-5, the V gene TRBV5-5, with a tentative D call TRBD1 (6 bases). The CDR3 has 14 residues. V was pared by 1 base and J by 7 bases, with 12 bases between. From germline, CDR1 is SGHKS and CDR2 YYEKEE (reference sequence). Here the CDR3 DNA reads TGTGCCAGCAGCTTGCGTGGGGGCGGACAGCCCCAGCATTTT. Protein product: CASSLRGGGQPQHF.

This clonotype was picked up a small number of times. V and J are TRBV7-9 and TRBJ1-6; possible D gene TRBD1, 6 bases. The CDR3 loop spans 14 amino acids. Germline V lookup: CDR1 SEHNR, CDR2 FQNEAQ (reference sequence). V was pared by 5 bases and J by 8 bases, with 13 bases between. The CDR3 bases are TGTGCCAGCAGCCCACTGGGGGGGCATTCACCCCTCCACTTT. Translating it yields CASSPLGGHSPLHF. The complete variable domain, with remaining parts taken from reference TRBV7-9 and TRBJ1-6, reads DTGVSQNPRHKITKRGQNVTFRCDPISEHNRLYWYRQTLGQGPEFLTYFQNEAQLEKSRLLSDRFSAERPKGSFSTLEIQRTEQGDSAMYLCASSPLGGHSPLHFGNGTRLTVT.

This clonotype has more than one count but fewer than ten. V gene TRBV6-2 or TRBV6-3 combines with J gene TRBJ2-2; 7 nucleotides match TRBD1. The CDR3 totals 14 residues. Trimming removed 4 bases from V and 7 bases from J; junction bases left unmatched: 6. Germline V gene data show CDR1 as MNHEY and CDR2 as SVGEGT. The CDR3 loop reads CASSSTGTIGELFF. The DNA of the CDR3 is TGTGCCAGCAGTTCGACAGGGACAATCGGGGAGCTGTTTTTT.

This clonotype was seen many times. This chain uses TRBV28 with TRBJ2-5; 8 bases are a match to TRBD1. The germline CDR1 and CDR2 sequences are MDHEN and SYDVKM. J lost 5 bases, V lost 5 bases, and 4 bases had no gene match. The CDR3 length is 13 residues. CDR3: CASSRTGMETQYF. For the CDR3, the DNA is TGTGCCAGCAGTCGGACAGGGATGGAGACCCAGTACTTC.

The chain carries TRBV5-1 and TRBJ1-6; TRBD1 matches 9 bases. Per germline, CDR1 SGHRS and CDR2 YFSETQ. J lost 9 bases, V lost 4 bases, and 11 bases had no gene match. The CDR3 contains 16 residues. The CDR3 DNA sequence: TGCGCCAGCAGCCTCCGGCCAACAGGGGGCGTTTCACCCCTCCACTTT. It codes for CASSLRPTGGVSPLHF.